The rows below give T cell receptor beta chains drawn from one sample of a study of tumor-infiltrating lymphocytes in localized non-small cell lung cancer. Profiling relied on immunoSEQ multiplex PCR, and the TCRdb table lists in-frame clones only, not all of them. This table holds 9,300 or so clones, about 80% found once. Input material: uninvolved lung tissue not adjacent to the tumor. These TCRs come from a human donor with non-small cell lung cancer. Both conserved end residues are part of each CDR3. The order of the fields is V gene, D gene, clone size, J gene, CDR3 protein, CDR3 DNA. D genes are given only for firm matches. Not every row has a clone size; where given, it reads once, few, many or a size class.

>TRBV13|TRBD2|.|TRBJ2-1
CASSSTVLAGSYNEQFF
TGTGCCAGCAGCTCCACGGTACTAGCGGGATCGTACAATGAGCAGTTCTTC
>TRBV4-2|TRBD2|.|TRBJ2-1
CASSQDGLAGGNEQFF
TGTGCCAGCAGCCAAGATGGACTAGCGGGAGGCAATGAGCAGTTCTTC
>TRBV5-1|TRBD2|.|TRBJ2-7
CASSFFVRGGDEQYF
TGCGCCAGCAGCTTTTTTGTGCGGGGAGGGGACGAGCAGTACTTC
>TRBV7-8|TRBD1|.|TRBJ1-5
CASSLAGAGGDQPQHF
TGTGCCAGCAGCTTAGCGGGGGCAGGGGGAGATCAGCCCCAGCATTTT
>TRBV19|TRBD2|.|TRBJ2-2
CASASGSRDTGELFF
TGTGCCAGTGCTAGCGGGAGTAGGGACACCGGGGAGCTGTTTTTT
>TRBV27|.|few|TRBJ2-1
CASRFRPSSYNEQFF
TGTGCCAGCCGCTTTAGGCCCAGCTCCTACAATGAGCAGTTCTTC
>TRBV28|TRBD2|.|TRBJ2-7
CASSFGLADLSYEQYF
TGTGCCAGCAGTTTCGGACTAGCGGACCTCTCCTACGAGCAGTACTTC
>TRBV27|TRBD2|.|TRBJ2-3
CASSPGLAGWVRSHTDTQYF
TGTGCCAGCAGTCCGGGACTAGCGGGATGGGTCCGATCTCACACAGATACGCAGTATTTT
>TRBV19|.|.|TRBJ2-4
CASSTRGAENIQYF
TGTGCCAGTAGTACCCGAGGGGCGGAAAACATTCAGTACTTC
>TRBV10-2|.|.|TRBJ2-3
CASSESWWQSTDTQYF
TGCGCCAGCAGTGAGTCGTGGTGGCAGAGCACAGATACGCAGTATTTT